This TCR beta chain was retrieved from a study of cytomegalovirus exposure and HLA in healthy donors. Study information: Early released data comprised around 80 million unique TCRs from HLA-typed donors. Whole-study findings and limits: Across all donors, roughly uniform sequencing depth was an assumption of the presence/absence analyses. Segments of the TCR beta V type were, in most cases, productive about 90% or about 30% of the time in an earlier analysis. Analysis performed later found around 15,000 TCR beta sequences associated with HLA alleles at 0.05 false discovery rate.

A word on this clone: The target antigen is unknown.

Germline CDR1 reads SGHTA; CDR2 reads FQGTGA. V dropped 2 bases and J dropped 2; count of bases not matched to a gene: 5. This CDR3 comprises 16 residues. PCR used 60 Vbeta primers and 13 Jbeta primers. TCRdb's table, derived via immunoSEQ multiplex PCR, lists solely in-frame clones and lacks some. Among about 260,000 clones, about 83% were seen once, and the ten largest hold approximately 2%. This sequence was found in a woman between 40 and 50 years old in good health and CMV-seropositive. The rearrangement joins TRBV7-3 to TRBJ2-1; 8 positions match TRBD2. The material sequenced was PBMCs. CDR3: CASSLWGGLAYNEQFF. Here the CDR3 DNA reads TGTGCCAGCAGCTTATGGGGGGGACTAGCCTACAATGAGCAGTTCTTC.